The source of this T cell receptor (beta chain) is a study of T cells in Graves' hyperthyroidism and ophthalmopathy. This CDR3 contains 14 residues. V was clipped by 7 bases and J by 4 bases; unmatched bases: 7. Researchers took RNA transcripts and amplified the TCR beta CDR3 regions from them. The primer set for the first-round RT-PCR of the TCR CDR3 was HTBI. TCRdb independently ran MiXCR on the multiplex PCR reads; one entry per CDR3 protein. This table has about 380,000 distinct CDR3 sequences, about 15% appearing once. This clonotype was recorded at least ten times. Sequenced material: blood. The V and J genes are TRBV12-3 or TRBV12-4 and TRBJ2-1; 7 nucleotides agree with TRBD2. This TCR derives from a woman aged 60-75 years with Graves' hyperthyroidism. The CDR3 here is CASIHSGQYNEQFF. CDR3 bases: TGTGCCAGCATCCATAGCGGGCAGTACAATGAGCAGTTCTTC.